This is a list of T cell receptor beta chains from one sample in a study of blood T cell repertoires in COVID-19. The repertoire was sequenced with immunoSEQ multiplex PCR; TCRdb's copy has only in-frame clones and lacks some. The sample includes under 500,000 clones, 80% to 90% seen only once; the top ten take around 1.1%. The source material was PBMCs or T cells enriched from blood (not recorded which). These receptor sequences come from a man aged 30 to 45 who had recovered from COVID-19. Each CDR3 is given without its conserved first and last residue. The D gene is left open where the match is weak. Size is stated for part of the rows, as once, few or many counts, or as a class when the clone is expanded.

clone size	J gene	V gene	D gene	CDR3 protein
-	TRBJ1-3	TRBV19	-	ASSSTGAFSGNTIY
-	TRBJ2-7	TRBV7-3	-	ASSQGTTYEQY
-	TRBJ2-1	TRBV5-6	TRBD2	ASSPLSGVHEQF
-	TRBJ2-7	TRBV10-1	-	ASSGGESSYEQY
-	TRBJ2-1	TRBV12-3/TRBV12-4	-	ASSRGWNEQF
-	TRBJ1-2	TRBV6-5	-	ASSYESEVGYT
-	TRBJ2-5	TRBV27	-	ASSAGTLQY
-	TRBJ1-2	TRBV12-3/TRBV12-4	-	ASSRVAYGYT
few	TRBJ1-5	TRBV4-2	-	ASSQGGGAGNQPQH
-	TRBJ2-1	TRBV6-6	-	ASSYQLVQF
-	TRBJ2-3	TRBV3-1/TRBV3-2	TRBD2	ASSRAGGTDTQY
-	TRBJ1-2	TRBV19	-	ASSIERRGAVT
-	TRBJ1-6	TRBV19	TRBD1	ASSIGTGGISPLH
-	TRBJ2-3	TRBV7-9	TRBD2	ASSLGIAGTH
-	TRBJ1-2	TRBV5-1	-	ASLGEGTYT
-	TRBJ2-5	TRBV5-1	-	ASSLNVEETQY
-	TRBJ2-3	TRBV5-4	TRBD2	ASSLDSGRAGADTQY
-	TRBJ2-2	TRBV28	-	ASSLLESNTGELF
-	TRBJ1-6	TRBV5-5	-	ASSFRGKDSPLH
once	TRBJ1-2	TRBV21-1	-	ASSSQTGSLRDYT
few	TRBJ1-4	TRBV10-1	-	ASSFATNEKLF
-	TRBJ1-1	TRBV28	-	ASRPGHSNTEAF
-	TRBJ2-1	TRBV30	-	AWSGDSGVAYNEQF
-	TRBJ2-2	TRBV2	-	ASSELRSTGELF
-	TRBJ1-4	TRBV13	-	ASSLVSRGEKLF
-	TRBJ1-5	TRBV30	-	AWGEQGGQPQH
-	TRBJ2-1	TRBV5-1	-	ASDSGNEQF
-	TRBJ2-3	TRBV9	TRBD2	ASSVGVGAGDSTQY
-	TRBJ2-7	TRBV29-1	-	SVEDYYEQY
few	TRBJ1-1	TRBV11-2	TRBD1	ASSFGTGKAF
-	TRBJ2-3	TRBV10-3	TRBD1	AISRQGARDTQY
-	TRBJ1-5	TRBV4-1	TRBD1	ASSQGTGVLNQPQH
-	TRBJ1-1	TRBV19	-	ASRPGMNTEAF
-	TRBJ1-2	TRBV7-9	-	ASSLGTSANYGYT
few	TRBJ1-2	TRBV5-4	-	ASSARGRDPNYGYT
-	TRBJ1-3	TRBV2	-	ASSLTRTGNTIY
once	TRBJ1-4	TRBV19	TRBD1	ASTGTGREKLF
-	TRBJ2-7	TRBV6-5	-	ASSYATGTRSYEQY
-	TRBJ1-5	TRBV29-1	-	SVITTRYQPQH
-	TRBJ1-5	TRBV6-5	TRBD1	ASSRDRGRTQPQH
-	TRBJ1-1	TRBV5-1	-	ASSLEIGRYQGNTEAF
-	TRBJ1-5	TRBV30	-	AWSMAGNQPQH
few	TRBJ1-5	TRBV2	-	ASSRLPSSNQPQH
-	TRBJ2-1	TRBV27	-	ASRRGGYYNEQF
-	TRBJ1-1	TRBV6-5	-	ASSRTQNTEAF
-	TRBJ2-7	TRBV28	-	ASSLGTQGWYEQY
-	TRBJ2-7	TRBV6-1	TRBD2	ASSEASRGLAGRYEQY
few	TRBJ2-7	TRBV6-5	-	ASSYTKRNEQY
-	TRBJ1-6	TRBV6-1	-	ASSEMVYGDSPLH
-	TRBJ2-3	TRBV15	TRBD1	ATSPLNPDRAPGH
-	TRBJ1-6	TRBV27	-	ASSLLTRQNSPLH
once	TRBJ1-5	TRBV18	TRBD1	ASSPGTGKVSNQPQH
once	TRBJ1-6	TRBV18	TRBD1	ASSPRDSGANSPLH
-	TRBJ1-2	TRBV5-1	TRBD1	ASSLNRQGDGYT
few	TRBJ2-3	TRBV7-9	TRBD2	ASSLESGLGTQY
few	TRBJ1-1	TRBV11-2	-	ASSLDSGSTEAF
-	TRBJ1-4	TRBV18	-	ASSPLGSSAGDIKLF